The T cell receptor beta chain under discussion was sequenced for a study of hypomethylating agent response in myelodysplastic syndrome. Across the whole study: Of these patients, about six responded (complete response or hematologic improvement) and five did not.

There are a few counts of this clone. The germline V gene has CDR1 SQVTM and CDR2 ANQGSEA. This CDR3 has 14 amino acids. V lost 6 bases and J lost 1; bases outside the gene matches: 5. The table came from immunoSEQ multiplex PCR; TCRdb's copy has only in-frame clones and leaves some out. The table lists some 6,200 clones, 65% to 85% of them singletons, with approximately 27% in the top ten. Sequenced here: bone marrow, sampled before or after starting hypomethylating agent treatment for myelodysplastic syndrome (not recorded which). This clonotype originated in a human donor with myelodysplastic syndrome. This chain joins TRBV29-1 and TRBJ1-4; 7 bases agree with TRBD1. CDR3 in DNA: TGCAGCGTCGGTCGACAGGGAACTAATGAAAAACTGTTTTTT. Protein sequence: CSVGRQGTNEKLFF.